The present TCR beta chain was sequenced within a study of cytomegalovirus exposure and HLA in healthy donors. Both 60 Vbeta primers and 13 Jbeta primers went into the PCR. Produced via immunoSEQ multiplex PCR; TCRdb's table is partial and in-frame only. The sample carries roughly 98,000 clones, approximately 72% recorded once. The CDR3 totals 13 residues. Per germline, CDR1 SGHVS and CDR2 FQNEAQ. V was shortened by 2 bases and J by 5 bases, with 9 bases between the two germline ends. Findings and limits, study-wide: Among immune exposure information, only CMV serostatus was available.

This clone was counted only a few times. Its antigen is as yet unknown. Sequencing input: PBMCs. This clonotype was sampled from a woman aged 70-85 years in good health and CMV-seropositive. V and J are TRBV7-8 and TRBJ2-5; D is unclear. CDR3 protein: CASSLRPRETQYF. The CDR3 nucleotides read TGTGCCAGCAGCTTAAGACCCAGGGAGACCCAGTACTTC.